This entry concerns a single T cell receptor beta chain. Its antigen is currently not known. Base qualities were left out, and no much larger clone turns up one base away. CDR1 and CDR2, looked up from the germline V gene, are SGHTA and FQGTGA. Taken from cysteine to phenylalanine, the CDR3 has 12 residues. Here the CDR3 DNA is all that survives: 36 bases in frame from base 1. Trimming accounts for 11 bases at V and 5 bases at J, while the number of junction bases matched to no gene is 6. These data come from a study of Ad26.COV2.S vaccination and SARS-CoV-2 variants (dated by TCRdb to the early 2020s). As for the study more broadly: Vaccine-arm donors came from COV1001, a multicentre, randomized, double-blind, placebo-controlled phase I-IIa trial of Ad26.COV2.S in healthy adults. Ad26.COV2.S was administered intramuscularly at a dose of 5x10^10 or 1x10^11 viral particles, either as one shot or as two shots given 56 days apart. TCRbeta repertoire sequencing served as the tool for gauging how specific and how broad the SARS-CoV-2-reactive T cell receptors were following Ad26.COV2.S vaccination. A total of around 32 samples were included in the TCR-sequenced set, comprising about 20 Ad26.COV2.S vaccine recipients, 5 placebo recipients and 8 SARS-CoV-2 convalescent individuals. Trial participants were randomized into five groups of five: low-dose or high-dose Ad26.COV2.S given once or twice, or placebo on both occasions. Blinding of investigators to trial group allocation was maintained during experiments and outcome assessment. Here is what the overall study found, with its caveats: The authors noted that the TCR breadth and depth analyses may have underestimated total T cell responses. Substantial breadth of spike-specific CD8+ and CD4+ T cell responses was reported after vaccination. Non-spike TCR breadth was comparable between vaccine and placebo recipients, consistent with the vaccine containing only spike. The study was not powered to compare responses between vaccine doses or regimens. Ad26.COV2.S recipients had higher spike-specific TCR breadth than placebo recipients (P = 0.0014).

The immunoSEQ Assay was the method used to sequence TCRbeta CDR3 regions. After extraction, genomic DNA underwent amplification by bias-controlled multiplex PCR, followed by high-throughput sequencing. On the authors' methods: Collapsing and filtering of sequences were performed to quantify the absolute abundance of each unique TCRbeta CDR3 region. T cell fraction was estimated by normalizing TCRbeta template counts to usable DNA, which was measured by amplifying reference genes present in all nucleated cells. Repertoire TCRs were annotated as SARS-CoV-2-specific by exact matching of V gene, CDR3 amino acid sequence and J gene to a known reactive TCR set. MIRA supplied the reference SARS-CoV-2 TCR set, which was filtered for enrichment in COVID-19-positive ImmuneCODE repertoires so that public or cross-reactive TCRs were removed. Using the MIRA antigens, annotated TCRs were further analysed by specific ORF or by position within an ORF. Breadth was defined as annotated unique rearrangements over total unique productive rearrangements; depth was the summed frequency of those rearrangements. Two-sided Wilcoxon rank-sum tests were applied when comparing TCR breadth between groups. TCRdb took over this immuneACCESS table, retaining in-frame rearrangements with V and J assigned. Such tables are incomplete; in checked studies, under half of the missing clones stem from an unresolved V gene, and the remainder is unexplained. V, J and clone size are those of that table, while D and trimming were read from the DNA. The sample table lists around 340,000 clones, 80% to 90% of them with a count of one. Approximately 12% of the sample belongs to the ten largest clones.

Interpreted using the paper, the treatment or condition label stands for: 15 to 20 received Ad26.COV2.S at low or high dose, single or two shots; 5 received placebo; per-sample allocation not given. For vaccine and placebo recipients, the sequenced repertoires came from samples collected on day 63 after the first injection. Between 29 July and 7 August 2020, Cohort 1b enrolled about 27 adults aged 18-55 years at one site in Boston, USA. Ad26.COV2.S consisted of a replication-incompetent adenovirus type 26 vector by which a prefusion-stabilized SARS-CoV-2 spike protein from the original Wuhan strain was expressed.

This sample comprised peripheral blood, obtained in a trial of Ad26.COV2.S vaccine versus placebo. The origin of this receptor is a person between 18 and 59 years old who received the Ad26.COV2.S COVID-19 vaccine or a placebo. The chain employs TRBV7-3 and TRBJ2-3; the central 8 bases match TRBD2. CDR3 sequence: CAGREAGDTQYF. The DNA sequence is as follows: TGTGCCGGGCGGGAGGCAGGAGATACGCAGTATTTT.